This T cell receptor beta chain is from a study of T cells in Graves' hyperthyroidism and ophthalmopathy. Study-wide results and limits: Also found in blood were most expanded thyroid clonotypes above 0.001.

Researchers took RNA transcripts and amplified the TCR beta CDR3 regions from them. With the HTBI primer set, the TCR CDR3 went through a first round of RT-PCR. TCRdb independently ran MiXCR on the multiplex PCR reads; one entry per CDR3 protein. The sample has roughly 350,000 distinct CDR3 sequences; about 15% are singletons. This clonotype was counted at least ten times. Its target is unknown. The CDR3 is made up of 14 amino acids. The junction had 12 bases not matched to a gene; V was cut back by 6 bases and J by 10 bases. Germline CDR1 MNHEY, CDR2 SMNVEV (reference sequence). Patients aged 18 to 65 with hyperthyroidism were newly diagnosed, with duration under 2 months.

The receptor comes from a woman aged 25 to 45 with Graves' hyperthyroidism. The sequencing sample was made of blood. The rearrangement uses TRBV27 and TRBJ2-1; 7 bases align to TRBD1. The CDR3 reads CASRLPLTGSEQFF. The CDR3 bases are TGTGCCAGCAGGCTCCCGTTGACAGGGTCGGAGCAGTTCTTC.